The present T cell receptor (beta chain) was sequenced within a study of identical twins. This CDR3 is 17 amino acids long. CDR1 and CDR2 (germline): SGHRS, YFSETQ. Trimming removed 4 bases from V and 2 bases from J, with 18 bases in between. Findings of the study overall: When twins shared out-of-frame alpha sequences, those sequences had excess low generation probability. In cord blood, abundant beta clonotypes had fewer insertions; memory showed no trend. The conclusions drew on cross-sectional statistical analysis instead of tracking the same donors.

Comment on this clonotype: Its antigen is still unknown.

TCRdb processed the 5' RACE reads anew with MiXCR; each CDR3 protein has one entry. The repertoire includes 1.5 million to 2 million distinct CDR3 sequences, around 33% of them detected once, and approximately 0.29% sits in the top ten. The origin of this receptor is a newborn girl in good health. Sequencing was carried out using cord blood. The rearrangement uses TRBV5-1 and TRBJ2-2, with D tentatively TRBD1 or TRBD2 (5 bases each). CDR3 region: CASSLLSGTVNTGELFF. The CDR3 DNA is TGCGCCAGCAGCCTTTTATCCGGGACGGTAAACACCGGGGAGCTGTTTTTT.